The text below deals with one TCR beta chain. The data belong to a study of blood T cell repertoires in COVID-19. Study information: T cells, B-cell-depleted T cells, or PBMCs provided the cDNA or gDNA that served as material.

Produced via immunoSEQ multiplex PCR; TCRdb's table is partial and in-frame only. The data show around 400,000 clones, about nine tenths seen once. All enrollees were about 18 to 89 years old and from approximately 25 US areas. Germline V gene sequence: CDR1 SGDLS, CDR2 YYNGEE. V gave up 4 bases and J gave up 7 bases, with 26 bases separating them. The length of the CDR3 is 18 residues. The receptor was isolated from a woman aged 30 to 39 who had recovered from COVID-19. Sequenced: PBMCs or T cells enriched from blood (not recorded which). The chain joins TRBV9 to TRBJ2-2, with a possible D match to TRBD1 (6 bases). CDR3 sequence reads: CASSPKPRVAGEIGELFF. The DNA of the CDR3 is TGTGCCAGCAGCCCGAAGCCCAGGGTGGCAGGGGAGATCGGGGAGCTGTTTTTT.